This TCR beta chain was captured by sequencing in a study of beta chain features in type 1 diabetes. Study-level findings and limits: PCR might pick shorter templates more often, in the same way for patients and controls. Naive, central memory and Treg TCRB repertoires seemed to resemble each other more closely in patients than they did in healthy donors. There was a possibility that cDNA sequencing over-represented cells with high TCR expression. There were fewer insertions and more deletions at the VDJ junctions of type 1 diabetes patients.

The sequenced template was cDNA made from the entire isolated RNA. Generated by immunoSEQ multiplex PCR, the TCRdb table keeps only in-frame clones and is missing some. The table shows hundreds of thousands of clones, with roughly 11% occurring only once. V was clipped by 3 bases and J by 3 bases, with 4 bases between them. The CDR3 is made up of 11 amino acids. The germline V gene has CDR1 SQVTM and CDR2 ANQGSEA. This clone turned up a few times. Its specificity is not known. Other DNA sequences in the same sample also yield this CDR3. Sequencing used naive CD4+ T cells from blood. The TCR was taken from a woman aged 18-29 years in good health. The chain carries TRBV29-1 and TRBJ2-3; D is unclear. The CDR3 is CSVEGTDTQYF. The CDR3 DNA sequence: TGCAGCGTTGAGGGGACAGATACGCAGTATTTT.